One sample yielded the 20 T cell receptor beta chains listed below, sequenced in a study of CD8 T cells in ankylosing spondylitis. TCRdb independently ran MiXCR on the 5' RACE reads; one entry per CDR3 protein. The profile shows almost 250,000 distinct CDR3 sequences, more than 25% of them singletons. The material sequenced was blood, either unsorted or a sorted T cell fraction (not recorded which). The receptor source for this set is a male donor with ankylosing spondylitis or in good health (not recorded which).

The rearrangement uses TRBV6-1 and TRBJ2-5; no firm D call. CDR3 size: 15 residues. V was trimmed by 8 bases and J by 1 base, leaving 17 bases between them. The germline V gene has CDR1 MNHNS and CDR2 SASEGT. CDR3: CASFLTRGRQETQYF. Written as DNA, the CDR3 is TGTGCCAGCTTCCTCACCCGCGGCCGCCAAGAGACCCAGTACTTC.

This clonotype was recorded a few times. This rearrangement joins TRBV15 to TRBJ2-1; D is possibly TRBD1 (5 bases). From germline, CDR1 is LNHNV and CDR2 YYDKDF (reference sequence). The CDR3 sequence is 16 residues long. V lost 3 bases, J lost 7 bases, and 19 bases lay in between. The CDR3 spells CATSRAPKRKGNEQFF. CDR3 nucleotide sequence: TGTGCCACCAGCAGGGCCCCCAAGCGAAAGGGGAATGAGCAGTTCTTC.

The V call is TRBV6-1, the J call TRBJ1-1; D gene unclear. The CDR3 contains 13 residues. The V and J ends lost 7 bases and 0 bases respectively, with 9 bases between them. The V gene's germline CDR1 is MNHNS and CDR2 SASEGT. Here the CDR3 DNA reads TGTGCCAGCAAGGGCCTCATGAACACTGAAGCTTTCTTT. As protein: CASKGLMNTEAFF.

Only a few counts were recorded for this clonotype. The J gene is TRBJ1-2, the V gene TRBV20-1, with 11 bases that match TRBD1. The CDR3 has 12 amino acids. Germline V CDR1 and CDR2: DFQATT, SNEGSKA (reference sequence). V shed 7 bases and J 7 bases; nucleotides not matched to a gene: 5. Written as DNA, the CDR3 is TGCAGTGGGCGGACAGGGGGCGGTGGCTACACCTTC. It encodes CSGRTGGGGYTF.

This chain connects TRBV15 to TRBJ1-1; maybe TRBD1 (5 bases). The CDR3 is 13 amino acids. Trimming stripped 1 base from V and 7 bases from J, with 10 bases between. Germline CDR1 and CDR2: LNHNV and YYDKDF (reference sequence). The chain's CDR3 is CATSRVGDGEAFF. CDR3 coding DNA: TGTGCCACCAGCAGAGTCGGGGACGGTGAAGCTTTCTTT.

The chain recombines TRBV5-1 with TRBJ2-7; 9 bases are shared with TRBD1. This CDR3 is built from 15 residues. CDR1 is SGHRS, CDR2 YFSETQ, per germline. J was trimmed by 2 bases and V by 4 bases; bases with no gene match: 7. The DNA for the CDR3 is TGCGCCAGCAGCGACCGGACAGGGGAAACCTACGAGCAGTACTTC. Amino acid sequence: CASSDRTGETYEQYF.

The gene calls are TRBV29-1 and TRBJ2-5, with D perhaps TRBD1 or TRBD2 (5 bases each). The V gene's germline CDR1 is SQVTM and CDR2 ANQGSEA. CDR3 length: 15 amino acids. Trimming shortened V by 2 bases and J by 0 bases, and 13 bases separated the two germline ends. CDR3 loop: CSVEWDRQYQETQYF. In DNA form, the CDR3 reads TGCAGCGTTGAATGGGACCGCCAGTACCAAGAGACCCAGTACTTC.

This clonotype was picked up a small number of times. The chain has TRBV6-5 and TRBJ2-1, with D perhaps TRBD1 (6 bases). Per germline, CDR1 MNHEY and CDR2 SVGAGI. V shed 4 bases and J shed 7 bases, with 11 bases lying between them. This CDR3 has 13 residues. Written as DNA, the CDR3 is TGTGCCAGCAGTTCTTCAAGGGGGAATGAGCAGTTCTTC. Encoded protein: CASSSSRGNEQFF.

V and J are TRBV9 and TRBJ1-6; TRBD1 aligns across 9 bases. The CDR3 has 15 residues. CDR1 and CDR2 from the germline V gene are SGDLS and YYNGEE. With 4 bases clipped from V and 7 bases from J, the junction kept 6 bases outside the gene matches. This CDR3 is CASSPRQGENSPLHF. Written as DNA, the CDR3 is TGTGCCAGCAGCCCTCGACAGGGGGAAAATTCACCCCTCCACTTT. The full variable domain, its missing parts supplied by reference TRBV9 and TRBJ1-6, is DSGVTQTPKHLITATGQRVTLRCSPRSGDLSVYWYQQSLDQGLQFLIQYYNGEERAKGNILERFSAQQFPDLHSELNLSSLELGDSALYFCASSPRQGENSPLHFGNGTRLTVT.

V gene TRBV20-1 combines with J gene TRBJ1-5; D gene unclear. V was clipped by 6 bases and J by 4 bases, with 10 bases between them. CDR3 length equals 12 residues. The germline V gene has CDR1 DFQATT and CDR2 SNEGSKA (reference sequence). The CDR3 protein is CSAKAGNQPQHF. The DNA of the CDR3 is TGCAGTGCCAAAGCAGGTAATCAGCCCCAGCATTTT.

The chain recombines TRBV12-3 or TRBV12-4 with TRBJ1-1; D possibly corresponds to TRBD1 (5 bases). This CDR3 has 13 residues. The V end lost 5 bases, the J end lost 1 base, and 8 bases lay between the germline ends. CDR3 in DNA: TGTGCCAGCAGTCCGACAGAGAACACTGAAGCTTTCTTT. Protein product: CASSPTENTEAFF.

In this sample, this clonotype turned up many times. This chain links TRBV28 with TRBJ1-1; 9 positions agree with TRBD1. The CDR3 is 15 amino acids. The germline CDR1 and CDR2 sequences are MDHEN and SYDVKM. J gave up 5 bases and V 4 bases, and 8 bases lay outside the gene matches. The CDR3 DNA reads as TGTGCCAGCAGTTCCCGGGACAGGGAGTTGACTGAAGCTTTCTTT. Protein product: CASSSRDRELTEAFF. The complete variable domain, with remaining parts taken from reference TRBV28 and TRBJ1-1, reads DVKVTQSSRYLVKRTGEKVFLECVQDMDHENMFWYRQDPGLGLRLIYFSYDVKMKEKGDIPEGYSVSREKKERFSLILESASTNQTSMYLCASSSRDRELTEAFFGQGTRLTVV.

In this sample, this clonotype turned up a few times. This chain joins TRBV7-3 and TRBJ2-1; D remains ambiguous. Germline V gene data show CDR1 as SGHTA and CDR2 as FQGTGA. This CDR3 contains 15 residues. V lost 0 bases to trimming and J lost 8 bases, with 14 bases between them. The chain's CDR3 is CASSLTLGMRHEQFF. The DNA of the CDR3 is TGTGCCAGCAGCTTAACTTTAGGTATGAGGCATGAGCAGTTCTTC.

The gene calls are TRBV5-1 and TRBJ2-7; D is tentatively TRBD1 or TRBD2 (5 bases each). The CDR3 has 14 amino acids. Looked up from germline, CDR1 is SGHRS and CDR2 is YFSETQ. V was pared by 5 bases and J by 0 bases, with 12 bases between. CDR3 loop: CASRGDGYSYEQYF. The CDR3 region has the DNA TGCGCCAGCAGGGGGGACGGATACTCCTACGAGCAGTACTTC. The full variable domain, completed using reference TRBV5-1 and TRBJ2-7, is KAGVTQTPRYLIKTRGQQVTLSCSPISGHRSVSWYQQTPGQGLQFLFEYFSETQRNKGNFPGRFSGRQFSNSRSEMNVSTLELGDSALYLCASRGDGYSYEQYFGPGTRLTVT.

The chain carries TRBV20-1 and TRBJ2-7, with 7 nucleotides matching TRBD2. This CDR3 has 14 residues. The germline V gene encodes CDR1 DFQATT and CDR2 SNEGSKA (reference sequence). The V gene end was trimmed by 5 bases and the J gene end by 2 bases; junction bases not matched to a gene: 9. CDR3 amino acids: CSAAREGYTYEQYF. The DNA for the CDR3 is TGCAGTGCTGCGAGGGAGGGATACACCTACGAGCAGTACTTC.

This clonotype has only a few counts. The chain carries TRBV7-9 and TRBJ2-3; D is unresolved. The V end lost 4 bases, the J end lost 0 bases, and 11 bases lay between the germline ends. This CDR3 contains 15 residues. Germline-derived CDR1 and CDR2 are SEHNR and FQNEAQ (reference sequence). The CDR3 loop reads CASSSTGSSTDTQYF. The DNA for the CDR3 is TGTGCCAGCAGCTCCACCGGCTCTAGCACAGATACGCAGTATTTT. Drawing the rest from reference TRBV7-9 and TRBJ2-3, the complete variable domain is DTGVSQNPRHKITKRGQNVTFRCDPISEHNRLYWYRQTLGQGPEFLTYFQNEAQLEKSRLLSDRFSAERPKGSFSTLEIQRTEQGDSAMYLCASSSTGSSTDTQYFGPGTRLTVL.

This chain joins TRBV20-1 and TRBJ2-5; 8 positions match TRBD1. Germline V gene sequence: CDR1 DFQATT, CDR2 SNEGSKA (reference sequence). CDR3 length: 14 amino acids. The V and J ends lost 3 bases and 3 bases, in that order; junction bases with no gene match: 6. Here the CDR3 reads CSARAWDRKETQYF. CDR3 DNA: TGCAGTGCTAGGGCCTGGGACAGGAAAGAGACCCAGTACTTC.

V usage is TRBV5-4 and J usage is TRBJ1-2; TRBD1 matches 7 bases. Germline values: CDR1 SGHNT, CDR2 YYREEE (reference sequence). The CDR3 is made up of 16 amino acids. The V segment lost 3 bases and the J segment 2 bases; nucleotides outside the gene matches: 10. As DNA, the CDR3 is TGTGCCAGCAGCTGGGGGACAGTTACAGGAAACTATGGCTACACCTTC. Protein: CASSWGTVTGNYGYTF.

This clonotype has just a few counts. The chain couples TRBV29-1 to TRBJ2-2, with D uncertain. Germline loops: CDR1 SQVTM, CDR2 ANQGSEA. V lost 0 bases, J lost 3 bases, and 11 bases lay in between. The CDR3 is 15 residues long. CDR3 loop: CSVEEGPQYTGELFF. The CDR3 region has the DNA TGCAGCGTTGAAGAAGGCCCGCAGTACACCGGGGAGCTGTTTTTT.

V usage is TRBV7-2 and J usage is TRBJ2-7, with D possibly being TRBD1 or TRBD2 (5 bases each). Trimming took 5 bases from V and 3 from J, leaving 14 bases between them. The length of the CDR3 is 14 residues. Germline loops: CDR1 SGHTA, CDR2 FQGNSA. The CDR3 DNA reads TGTGCCAGCAGCCCAAGCTGGGGACGCTACGAGCAGTACTTC. Translating it yields CASSPSWGRYEQYF. Variable domain in full (rest from reference TRBV7-2 and TRBJ2-7): GAGVSQSPSNKVTEKGKDVELRCDPISGHTALYWYRQSLGQGLEFLIYFQGNSAPDKSGLPSDRFSAERTGGSVSTLTIQRTQQEDSAVYLCASSPSWGRYEQYFGPGTRLTVT.